The 16 T cell receptor beta chains below come from one sample, sequenced in a study of beta chain features in type 1 diabetes. Study-wide results and limits: There was a moderate but significant shortening of TCRB CDR3s in all four CD4+ subsets of Type 1 diabetes patients.

Their antigen targets remain unknown. Expressed TCRB transcripts were sequenced because the entire RNA isolate underwent reverse transcription. Libraries were prepared by immunoSEQ multiplex PCR; TCRdb keeps only in-frame clonotypes and omits some of them. The repertoire holds more than 550,000 clones, with about 14% as singletons. The sequenced sample consisted of naive CD4+ T cells from blood. These TCRs come from a man younger than 35 with type 1 diabetes.

The chain employs TRBV29-1 and TRBJ1-5; weak D call: TRBD1 (5 bases). CDR1 and CDR2 from the germline V gene are SQVTM and ANQGSEA. The CDR3 consists of 14 residues. V was clipped by 7 bases and J by 2 bases, with 15 bases between them. The CDR3 DNA is TGCAGCGCCCGACTGGGGGGGGGCAATCAGCCCCAGCATTTT. Translated: CSARLGGGNQPQHF.

This clone was recorded a few times. The rearrangement uses TRBV30 and TRBJ2-3; no definite D call. CDR1 is GTSNPN and CDR2 is SVGIG in the germline V gene (reference sequence). There are 14 residues in the CDR3. Trimming cost V 3 bases and J 0 bases, with 10 bases left between them. The CDR3 reads CAWRLGRSTDTQYF. The CDR3, as DNA: TGTGCCTGGAGGTTGGGCAGGAGCACAGATACGCAGTATTTT.

This clone has more than one count but fewer than ten. The same CDR3 arises from other DNA sequences in this sample as well. V and J are TRBV18 and TRBJ1-5; tentatively, D is TRBD1 (5 bases). Trimming removed 2 bases from V and 2 bases from J, with 7 bases in between. Germline-derived CDR1 and CDR2 are KGHSH and LQKENI. The CDR3 runs to 14 residues. Here the CDR3 reads CASSPGGGNQPQHF. In DNA form, the CDR3 reads TGTGCCAGCTCACCAGGGGGAGGCAATCAGCCCCAGCATTTT.

The V and J genes are TRBV30 and TRBJ2-5, with D possibly TRBD1 on 6 matching bases. Germline V lookup: CDR1 GTSNPN, CDR2 SVGIG (reference sequence). The V and J ends lost 3 bases and 5 bases respectively, with 13 bases between them. The CDR3 runs 13 residues. CDR3: CAWSTGSWETQYF. The CDR3 bases are TGTGCCTGGAGCACAGGGAGTTGGGAGACCCAGTACTTC.

The chain has TRBV18 and TRBJ2-1; tentative D call: TRBD1 (6 bases). CDR1 KGHSH and CDR2 LQKENI come from the germline V gene. V lost 3 bases and J lost 4, with 7 bases in between. The CDR3 totals 13 residues. The DNA of the CDR3 is TGTGCCAGCTCACCGGGGGCATACAATGAGCAGTTCTTC. Amino acids: CASSPGAYNEQFF.

This clone was picked up a small number of times. The chain combines TRBV28 with TRBJ2-2; TRBD1 is a possible D gene (6 bases). This CDR3 region has 15 residues. CDR1 is MDHEN and CDR2 is SYDVKM in the germline V gene. With 7 bases removed from V and 0 bases from J, the gap between germline ends came to 12 bases. The CDR3 DNA reads TGTGCCAGCATCTCAGGGGCTACGAACACCGGGGAGCTGTTTTTT. It yields the protein CASISGATNTGELFF.

The chain links TRBV5-1 to TRBJ2-5, with 8 bases matching TRBD1. The junction had 6 bases not matched to a gene; V was cut back by 3 bases and J by 5 bases. The CDR3 consists of 14 residues. Germline assignment: CDR1 SGHRS and CDR2 YFSETQ. The CDR3 DNA follows: TGCGCCAGCAGCTCGGACAGGGAGTGGGAGACCCAGTACTTC. Translated, it gives CASSSDREWETQYF.

This clone was detected a few times. The rearrangement links TRBV10-3 to TRBJ2-7; D is possibly TRBD1 (5 bases). Trimming shortened V by 5 bases and J by 2 bases, and 13 bases separated the two germline ends. The CDR3 loop spans 14 amino acids. Germline V gene sequence: CDR1 ENHRY, CDR2 SYGVKD. Here the CDR3 DNA reads TGTGCCATCAGTACACCCGGACAAACCTACGAGCAGTACTTC. It is translated as CAISTPGQTYEQYF.

The chain uses TRBV6-5 and TRBJ1-2; D is unclear. The CDR3 is 12 amino acids. Germline V gene sequence: CDR1 MNHEY, CDR2 SVGAGI. The ends were cut back, 8 bases at V and 4 bases at J, with 11 bases in the middle. CDR3 DNA sequence: TGTGCCAGCCAGGACCGGGGCTATGGCTACACCTTC. This encodes CASQDRGYGYTF.

The chain has TRBV15 and TRBJ1-2; maybe TRBD1 (5 bases). This CDR3 comprises 15 residues. The V and J ends lost 2 bases and 6 bases respectively, with 16 bases between them. Germline values: CDR1 LNHNV, CDR2 YYDKDF (reference sequence). The CDR3 DNA follows: TGTGCCACCAGCAGATTTCAACAGGAATTCCATGGCTACACCTTC. This encodes CATSRFQQEFHGYTF. The full variable domain, with the rest looked up from reference TRBV15 and TRBJ1-2, is DAMVIQNPRYQVTQFGKPVTLSCSQTLNHNVMYWYQQKSSQAPKLLFHYYDKDFNNEADTPDNFQSRRPNTSFCFLDIRSPGLGDTAMYLCATSRFQQEFHGYTFGSGTRLTVV.

The chain combines TRBV28 with TRBJ2-1; D is ambiguous. The V and J ends lost 1 base and 12 bases respectively, with 13 bases between them. CDR1 and CDR2 (germline): MDHEN, SYDVKM. The CDR3 extends over 13 amino acids. The CDR3 reads CASSLSSSFRQFF. The CDR3 region has the DNA TGTGCCAGCAGTTTATCGTCTAGTTTCAGGCAGTTCTTC.

The table lists this clone with a few counts. The chain is built from TRBV29-1 and TRBJ2-5, with 10 bases matching TRBD1. Germline loops: CDR1 SQVTM, CDR2 ANQGSEA. This CDR3 comprises 14 residues. Trimming at V came to 5 bases and at J to 2 bases, leaving 5 bases not matched to a gene. The CDR3 DNA is TGCAGCGTTTTAGACAGGGGGCTGCAAGAGACCCAGTACTTC. This gives the protein CSVLDRGLQETQYF.

The rearrangement joins TRBV6-6 to TRBJ2-7; 9 bases are a match to TRBD1. The germline gives CDR1 MNHNY, CDR2 SVGAGI (reference sequence). This CDR3 contains 16 residues. The V gene end was trimmed by 5 bases and the J gene end by 1 base; junction bases not matched to a gene: 9. The DNA of the CDR3 is TGTGCCAGCAGTCCCCGGGGACAGGGAAAATCCTACGAGCAGTACTTC. Translated: CASSPRGQGKSYEQYF.

This sequence joins TRBV28 and TRBJ1-5, with no clear D. This CDR3 spans 14 amino acids. Per the germline V gene, CDR1 is MDHEN and CDR2 is SYDVKM. Deletions cut 3 bases from V and 5 bases from J, with 11 bases between. CDR3 residues: CASSLIRSDQPQHF. CDR3 in DNA: TGTGCCAGCAGTTTGATTCGAAGTGATCAGCCCCAGCATTTT.

In its sample, this clone was seen a few times. The chain couples TRBV19 to TRBJ2-3; no clear D gene. Looked up from germline, CDR1 is LNHDA and CDR2 is SQIVND (reference sequence). The CDR3 contains 13 residues. V was clipped by 7 bases and J by 2 bases, with 10 bases between them. The CDR3 nucleotides read TGTGCCAGTATCGGGCAGTACACAGATACGCAGTATTTT. This gives the protein CASIGQYTDTQYF.

V and J are TRBV19 and TRBJ2-1; perhaps TRBD2 as D (6 bases). CDR1 and CDR2 (germline): LNHDA, SQIVND (reference sequence). Trimming pared 10 bases from V and 0 bases from J, leaving 10 bases between. The CDR3 runs 13 residues. The CDR3 DNA reads as TGTGCCACCGCGGAGGGCTCCTACAATGAGCAGTTCTTC. Translation gives CATAEGSYNEQFF.